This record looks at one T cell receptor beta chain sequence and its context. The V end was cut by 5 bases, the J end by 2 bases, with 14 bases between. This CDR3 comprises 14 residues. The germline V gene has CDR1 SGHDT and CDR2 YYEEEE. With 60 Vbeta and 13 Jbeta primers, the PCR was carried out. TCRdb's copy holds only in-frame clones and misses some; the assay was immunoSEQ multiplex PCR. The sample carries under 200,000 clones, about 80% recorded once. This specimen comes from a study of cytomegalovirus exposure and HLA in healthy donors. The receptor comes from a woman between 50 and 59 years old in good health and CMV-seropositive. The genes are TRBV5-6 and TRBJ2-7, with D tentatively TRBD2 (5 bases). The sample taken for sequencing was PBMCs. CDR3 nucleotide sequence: TGTGCCAGCAGGGAGGCAGGCCGCACCTACGAGCAGTACTTC. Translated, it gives CASREAGRTYEQYF.